This is a list of T cell receptor beta chains from one sample in a study of vaccination effects on CD4 cells after COVID-19. Their recognized antigens are unknown. Repertoires were generated with immunoSEQ multiplex PCR, while TCRdb's copy carries only in-frame clones and drops some. This table holds 64,000 or so clones, around 80% found once. Source: CD4+ T cells from PBMCs cultured with HCoV-OC43 spike peptides, taken after COVID-19 vaccination. The receptor set was obtained from a human donor who received a COVID-19 vaccine. The CDR3 runs from the conserved cysteine through the conserved F or W. D genes are given only for firm matches. A row's size may be missing; if present it is once, few, many or a size class.

V,D,size,J,DNA,CDR3
TRBV5-5,TRBD1,.,TRBJ1-1,TGTGCCAGCAGCTTGGTAGGGCAGGGGGCTCGAGCTTTCTTT,CASSLVGQGARAFF
TRBV5-1,.,.,TRBJ2-1,TGCGCCAGCAGCCCCATCAACACAGGAAGCTCCTACAATGAGCAGTTCTTC,CASSPINTGSSYNEQFF
TRBV28,.,.,TRBJ2-3,TGTGCCACCATCTCCAGCTTAGGCACAGATACGCAGTATTTT,CATISSLGTDTQYF
TRBV28,.,.,TRBJ2-5,TGTGCCAGCAGTTCTTTCAGGGAGACCCAGTACTTC,CASSSFRETQYF
TRBV9,TRBD1,.,TRBJ2-3,TGTGCCAGCAGCCCGCACAGGGGAGCAGATACGCAGTATTTT,CASSPHRGADTQYF
TRBV5-8,.,few,TRBJ1-2,TGTGCCAGCAGCCGACAGGCCCCGCGGGGCTATGGCTACACCTTC,CASSRQAPRGYGYTF
TRBV27,.,.,TRBJ2-2,TGTGCCAGCAGATCCTGGGGCACCGGGGAGCTGTTTTTT,CASRSWGTGELFF
TRBV7-2,.,.,TRBJ1-5,TGTGCCAGCAGCGGTGCGGGGGGGTTCAATCAGCCCCAGCATTTT,CASSGAGGFNQPQHF
TRBV5-6,TRBD1,.,TRBJ2-6,TGTGCCAGCAGCGCAGGGGGCTCTGGGGCCAACGTCCTGACTTTC,CASSAGGSGANVLTF
TRBV19,.,.,TRBJ1-4,TGTGCCAGTAGGCAACTAGGAGGGGGTGAAAAACTGTTTTTT,CASRQLGGGEKLFF
TRBV19,.,few,TRBJ2-2,TGTGCCAGTACCCCCACCCGTTGGACAACGAACACCGGGGAGCTGTTTTTT,CASTPTRWTTNTGELFF
TRBV6-5,.,.,TRBJ2-2,TGTGCCAGCAGTTTGACAGCCCTCACCGGGGAGCTGTTTTTT,CASSLTALTGELFF
TRBV4-1,TRBD2,.,TRBJ2-5,TGCGCCAGCAGCCAGACTAGCGGGGTAGAGACCCAGTACTTC,CASSQTSGVETQYF
TRBV5-1,TRBD1,.,TRBJ1-3,TGCGCCAGCAGCTCGGTTCTAGGACAGGGTGGAAACACCATATATTTT,CASSSVLGQGGNTIYF
TRBV7-2,TRBD1,.,TRBJ2-2,TGTGCCAGCAGCTCTAGGGGGCGGGAGCTGTTTTTT,CASSSRGRELFF
TRBV10-2,.,.,TRBJ1-2,TGCGCCAGCAACCCGACAGTTAGGGATGGCTACACCTTC,CASNPTVRDGYTF
TRBV18,TRBD2,.,TRBJ2-3,TGTGCCAGCTCACCCCAAGGGACTAGCGGAGGGCCAGATACGCAGTATTTT,CASSPQGTSGGPDTQYF
TRBV6-2/TRBV6-3,.,few,TRBJ1-2,TGTGCCAGCAGTTACGGGTTTGGCTACACCTTC,CASSYGFGYTF
TRBV7-2,.,few,TRBJ1-1,TGTGCCAGCAGCTTTGATAGGGAAACTGAAGCTTTCTTT,CASSFDRETEAFF
TRBV6-4,TRBD2,.,TRBJ2-3,TGTGCCAGCAGTGACCGGCGGGGGGCGGCGCAGTATTTT,CASSDRRGAAQYF
TRBV4-1,TRBD1,.,TRBJ2-5,TGCGCCAGCAGCCCCCCAGGTACAGGGGAAGAGACCCAGTACTTC,CASSPPGTGEETQYF
TRBV9,.,.,TRBJ2-2,TGTGCCAGCAGCCCGGGACTTGATAACACCGGGGAGCTGTTTTTT,CASSPGLDNTGELFF
TRBV7-9,TRBD1,few,TRBJ1-6,TGTGCCAGCAGCTTAAGACAGGGGGTTTCTAATTCACCCCTCCACTTT,CASSLRQGVSNSPLHF
TRBV24-1,.,.,TRBJ1-5,TGTGCCACCAGTGACAATACTTGGGGCAATCAGCCCCAGCATTTT,CATSDNTWGNQPQHF
TRBV28,TRBD1,once,TRBJ2-1,TGTGCCAGCAGTTTAACAGGGGGCTACAATGAGCAGTTCTTC,CASSLTGGYNEQFF
TRBV5-1,.,few,TRBJ2-2,TGCGCCAGCAGCTTGGGGCAGCCCACCGGGGAGCTGTTTTTT,CASSLGQPTGELFF
TRBV5-4,.,.,TRBJ1-3,TGTGCCAGCAGCTTGGGATCGGGAAACACCATATATTTT,CASSLGSGNTIYF
TRBV6-4,.,.,TRBJ1-4,TGTGCCAGCAGTCCGGCTCGGGGCGAAAAACTGTTTTTT,CASSPARGEKLFF
TRBV6-4,.,.,TRBJ1-4,TGTGCCAGCGAGGCAACTAATGAAAAACTGTTTTTT,CASEATNEKLFF